This record looks at one T cell receptor (beta chain) sequence and its context. This sample is part of a study of metastatic and nonmetastatic thyroid tumors. Study overall: Repertoires from malignant and benign thyroid patients were compared across blood and tumor or nodule tissue.

Not a single patient had been given any form of treatment at any point before undergoing thyroid surgery. As originally analysed: Variation in CDR3 across clinicopathological groups served as the basis for constructing a distant-metastasis classifier in papillary thyroid cancer. MiXCR reprocessed the PCR reads for TCRdb. The V and J calls reflect TCRdb's pipeline rather than the authors' work. The sample contains about 39,000 clones, 15% to 20% of which appear only once. Material: blood. The receptor was isolated from a female donor with papillary thyroid cancer or a benign thyroid nodule (not recorded which). Some clones in this sample may be carry-over from other donors' samples.

CDR3 region: CSARGITYEQYF. The CDR3 DNA sequence: TGCAGTGCTAGAGGTATAACCTACGAGCAGTACTTC. The rearrangement links TRBV20-1 to TRBJ2-7, with no clear D. This CDR3 is built from 12 residues. V gave up 1 base and J gave up 2 bases, with 6 bases separating them. Germline CDR1 is DFQATT and CDR2 is SNEGSKA (reference sequence).